These T cell receptor beta chains were read from a single sample in a study of Graves' ophthalmopathy and Graves' hyperthyroidism. TCRdb reanalysed the multiplex PCR reads using MiXCR and keeps one entry per CDR3 protein. The profile covers under 350,000 distinct CDR3 sequences, with 17% appearing a single time and about 12% taken by the ten largest. The source material was peripheral blood. Receptors were obtained from an adult man with Graves' ophthalmopathy. The conserved cysteine and the conserved F or W are not part of the CDR3 here.

j_call | v_call | cdr3_aa
TRBJ1-5 | TRBV20-1 | SAFGTGEMGRNQPQH
TRBJ2-5 | TRBV18 | ASSRRDGETQY
TRBJ1-3 | TRBV18 | ASSPQTGVSGNTIY
TRBJ2-5 | TRBV20-1 | SALVSGTETQY
TRBJ1-2 | TRBV12-3/TRBV12-4 | ASSWSPPNGYT
TRBJ2-5 | TRBV20-1 | SARDWEGVWETQY
TRBJ1-3 | TRBV28 | ASSLSGARNTIY
TRBJ1-2 | TRBV30 | AWSGGQGDYGYT
TRBJ2-5 | TRBV4-2 | ASSRAGEGLNQETQY
TRBJ1-2 | TRBV6-5 | ASSYSLGSSYGYT
TRBJ2-7 | TRBV27 | ASEGGLNEQY
TRBJ1-6 | TRBV6-1 | ASSTKQGYSYNSPLH
TRBJ1-2 | TRBV7-9 | ASSVGGGPYT
TRBJ2-5 | TRBV12-3/TRBV12-4 | ASSLVRKETQY
TRBJ1-5 | TRBV6-2/TRBV6-3 | ASTLGWGKQPQH
TRBJ2-7 | TRBV20-1 | SAAPRPDLEQY
TRBJ1-5 | TRBV20-1 | SARGWTGGDQPQH
TRBJ2-7 | TRBV28 | ASTRGSYEQS
TRBJ2-7 | TRBV20-1 | SASGNEQY
TRBJ1-2 | TRBV6-2/TRBV6-3 | ASSLRGGANYGYT
TRBJ1-1 | TRBV30 | AWTPGGNTEAF
TRBJ1-5 | TRBV20-1 | SASRARQPQH
TRBJ2-7 | TRBV6-1 | ASSRGDRVNEQY
TRBJ2-7 | TRBV6-5 | ASRPNRGSYEQY
TRBJ1-1 | TRBV6-5 | ASSFSTNTEAF
TRBJ2-7 | TRBV30 | AWSDERDLGEQY
TRBJ2-3 | TRBV6-1 | ASRPRQGGVTDTQY
TRBJ1-3 | TRBV6-5 | ASSWPGTGIGNTIY
TRBJ2-7 | TRBV12-3/TRBV12-4 | ASSLVWGGHEQY